The rows below give T cell receptor beta chains drawn from one sample of a study of cytomegalovirus exposure and HLA in healthy donors. Using immunoSEQ multiplex PCR, the repertoire was profiled, and TCRdb retains in-frame clones only, with some absent. The sample yields about 91,000 clones, 85% to 90% seen once. The sample was PBMCs. These receptors came from a man aged 18-30 years in good health and CMV-seronegative. Both conserved end residues are part of each CDR3. The D gene is left open where the match is weak. Some rows have no size entry. The others give once, few or many, or a class for an expanded clone.

V gene	J gene	CDR3 length	D gene	clone size	CDR3 protein	CDR3 DNA
TRBV9	TRBJ1-2	13	.	.	CASSATEGSGYTF	TGTGCCAGCAGCGCTACGGAGGGTTCTGGCTACACCTTC
TRBV28	TRBJ1-6	15	TRBD1	.	CASRTGGMNNSPLHF	TGTGCCAGCCGGACAGGGGGCATGAATAATTCACCCCTCCACTTT
TRBV2	TRBJ2-1	11	.	.	CASSRAGEQFF	TGTGCCAGCAGTCGGGCGGGAGAGCAGTTCTTC
TRBV29-1	TRBJ2-3	13	.	.	CSAATGPGDTQYF	TGCAGCGCTGCGACAGGTCCTGGAGATACGCAGTATTTT
TRBV9	TRBJ2-3	16	.	.	CASSAGPTLVTDTQYF	TGTGCCAGCAGCGCAGGACCTACACTAGTTACAGATACGCAGTATTTT
TRBV7-9	TRBJ2-1	16	TRBD1	.	CASSLGHRGLDNEQFF	TGTGCCAGCAGCTTAGGCCACAGGGGGCTCGACAATGAGCAGTTCTTC
TRBV28	TRBJ2-5	13	.	once	CASSGTPEETQYF	TGTGCCAGCAGCGGGACACCAGAAGAGACCCAGTACTTC
TRBV19	TRBJ2-6	16	.	.	CASRPPGVSGANVLTF	TGTGCCAGTCGGCCCCCCGGGGTCTCTGGGGCCAACGTCCTGACTTTC
TRBV19	TRBJ2-7	14	.	.	CASSPRQATYEQYF	TGTGCCAGTAGTCCTCGACAGGCGACCTACGAGCAGTACTTC
TRBV7-2	TRBJ1-6	13	.	.	CASSLDREPPLHF	TGTGCCAGCAGCTTAGACAGGGAGCCACCCCTCCACTTT
TRBV7-9	TRBJ1-4	15	.	.	CASSLTQGTNEKLFF	TGTGCCAGCAGCCTAACACAGGGAACTAATGAAAAACTGTTTTTT
TRBV4-1	TRBJ1-2	14	TRBD1	.	CASSRQTGGYGYTF	TGCGCCAGCAGCCGACAGACAGGGGGTTATGGCTACACCTTC
TRBV4-2	TRBJ2-7	16	.	few	CASSQSSGVSSYEQYF	TGTGCCAGCAGCCAATCTTCAGGGGTGTCGTCCTACGAGCAGTACTTC
TRBV28	TRBJ2-1	18	.	few	CASSFLELAMSSYNEQFF	TGTGCCAGCAGTTTTCTAGAACTGGCGATGAGCTCCTACAATGAGCAGTTCTTC
TRBV28	TRBJ1-2	15	.	.	CASSLAGGSNYGYTF	TGTGCCAGCAGTTTGGCTGGGGGGAGCAACTATGGCTACACCTTC
TRBV18	TRBJ2-1	13	.	few	CASSPGSTNEQFF	TGTGCCAGCTCACCAGGTAGTACGAATGAGCAGTTCTTC
TRBV7-9	TRBJ1-2	13	TRBD1	.	CASSPGTEYGYTF	TGTGCCAGCAGCCCCGGGACAGAGTATGGCTACACCTTC
TRBV6-6	TRBJ2-1	14	TRBD2	.	CASNPGLARDEQFF	TGTGCCAGCAACCCAGGACTAGCGCGGGATGAGCAGTTCTTC
TRBV6-1	TRBJ2-7	14	TRBD2	.	CASIVASGSHEQYF	TGTGCCAGCATAGTGGCTAGCGGGAGCCACGAGCAGTACTTC
TRBV19	TRBJ2-5	16	TRBD1	.	CASSSGGDRVPETQYF	TGTGCCAGTAGTTCAGGTGGGGACAGGGTTCCAGAGACCCAGTACTTC
TRBV9	TRBJ2-3	18	TRBD2	.	CASSSGLAGGHGTDTQYF	TGTGCCAGCAGCTCAGGACTAGCGGGAGGACATGGCACAGATACGCAGTATTTT
TRBV7-9	TRBJ2-2	16	TRBD2	.	CASSPLRRGSAGELFF	TGTGCCAGCAGCCCCCTGAGGCGGGGGTCAGCCGGGGAGCTGTTTTTT
TRBV28	TRBJ1-5	17	.	.	CASIQIREFYSNQPQHF	TGTGCCAGCATCCAAATCCGGGAGTTCTATAGCAATCAGCCCCAGCATTTT
TRBV6-5	TRBJ1-2	13	TRBD1	.	CASSRDRNYGYTF	TGTGCCAGCAGTCGGGACAGAAACTATGGCTACACCTTC
TRBV5-8	TRBJ1-4	15	.	.	CASSQGTVDNEKLFF	TGTGCCAGCAGCCAAGGCACAGTCGACAATGAAAAACTGTTTTTT
TRBV5-1	TRBJ2-7	14	TRBD1	.	CASGKGAISYEQYF	TGCGCCAGCGGAAAGGGGGCGATCTCCTACGAGCAGTACTTC
TRBV27	TRBJ2-7	13	.	few	CASSFQRSYEQYF	TGTGCCAGCAGTTTCCAGCGGTCCTACGAGCAGTACTTC
TRBV11-3	TRBJ2-6	16	TRBD2	.	CASSLGGSGRGGVLTF	TGTGCCAGCAGCTTAGGAGGCAGCGGGCGGGGAGGGGTCCTGACTTTC